The 10 T cell receptor beta chains below all came from one sample that was sequenced in a study of blood T cell repertoires in COVID-19. Only in-frame clones appear in the TCRdb table, and some are missing; sequencing was by immunoSEQ multiplex PCR. Counted here are about 240,000 clones, around 83% occurring once; the ten biggest clones make up about 9.4%. The specimen was peripheral blood. Receptors originate from a woman in her fifties or sixties with COVID-19, enrolled during active disease.

This clone was observed a single time. The chain is built from TRBV15 and TRBJ2-6; 8 bases match TRBD1. There are 16 residues in the CDR3. With 11 bases clipped from V and 2 bases from J, the junction kept 11 bases outside the gene matches. The germline CDR1 and CDR2 sequences are LNHNV and YYDKDF (reference sequence). CDR3 sequence: CASHAQGATGANVLTF. Here the CDR3 DNA reads TGTGCCTCGCACGCCCAGGGGGCAACTGGGGCCAACGTCCTGACTTTC.

The V and J genes are TRBV3-1 (or the pseudogene TRBV3-2) and TRBJ1-4; D is perhaps TRBD1 (6 bases). CDR3 length: 14 amino acids. With 5 bases removed from V and 8 bases from J, the gap between germline ends came to 15 bases. CDR1 and CDR2 (germline): LGHDT, YNNKEL (reference sequence). The CDR3 sequence: CASSSTGKMEKLFF. DNA of the CDR3: TGTGCCAGCAGCTCCACAGGGAAAATGGAAAAACTGTTTTTT.

The V call is TRBV2, the J call TRBJ2-5, with a possible D match to TRBD1 (6 bases). Germline values: CDR1 SNHLY, CDR2 FYNNEI. Trimming left V 6 bases short and J 5 bases short, with 22 bases between. This CDR3 spans 16 amino acids. The chain's CDR3 is CASSLWGQGIEETQYF. CDR3 nucleotide sequence: TGTGCCAGCAGCCTCTGGGGGCAGGGAATAGAGGAGACCCAGTACTTC.

The rearrangement joins TRBV14 to TRBJ1-6; TRBD1 agrees at 7 bases. The CDR3 contains 18 residues. Germline assignment: CDR1 SGHDN and CDR2 FVKESK. The V gene end was trimmed by 0 bases and the J gene end by 0 bases; junction bases not matched to a gene: 5. CDR3 sequence reads: CASSQDSRGSSYNSPLHF. In nucleotides, the CDR3 is TGTGCCAGCAGCCAAGATAGCAGGGGGAGCTCCTATAATTCACCCCTCCACTTT.

The rearrangement joins TRBV6-2 or TRBV6-3 to TRBJ2-7, with 9 bases that match TRBD2. The CDR3 is 16 amino acids. Germline loops: CDR1 MNHEY, CDR2 SVGEGT. V trimming: 2 bases; J trimming: 2 bases; junction bases outside the gene matches: 7. CDR3 in DNA: TGTGCCAGCAGTTACACGAGTCGCGGGGGGGCCTACGAGCAGTACTTC. Protein product: CASSYTSRGGAYEQYF.

The chain has TRBV28 and TRBJ2-3, with 7 nucleotides matching TRBD1. The CDR3 has 15 residues. In germline, CDR1 is MDHEN, CDR2 SYDVKM. V dropped 5 bases and J dropped 5; count of bases not matched to a gene: 10. The CDR3 coding sequence is TGTGCCAGCAGTAGCCGGGCCCCAGGGGGAGATACGCAGTATTTT. Amino acid sequence: CASSSRAPGGDTQYF.

The DNA of the CDR3 is TGTGCCAGCAGCCAATCGCGGGAGGCCGGGGAGCTGTTTTTT. This sequence encodes CASSQSREAGELFF. The chain links TRBV16 to TRBJ2-2, with 8 bases matching TRBD2. Trimming at V came to 0 bases and at J to 6 bases, leaving 0 bases not matched to a gene. Per the germline V gene, CDR1 is KGHSY and CDR2 is FQNENV. The CDR3 loop spans 14 amino acids.

The CDR3 nucleotides are TGTGCCACCAGCAGGCCGGGACAGGGGAGCTCCTACGAGCAGTACGTC. Its protein is CATSRPGQGSSYEQYV. The genes are TRBV15 and TRBJ2-7, with 10 positions matching TRBD1. The CDR3 sequence is 16 residues long. V gave up 3 bases and J gave up 0 bases; unmatched junction bases: 5. The germline V gene has CDR1 LNHNV and CDR2 YYDKDF (reference sequence).

The gene calls are TRBV19 and TRBJ2-5, with TRBD1 matching 7 bases. The germline gives CDR1 LNHDA, CDR2 SQIVND (reference sequence). The CDR3 loop spans 14 amino acids. The junction had 6 bases not matched to a gene; V was cut back by 3 bases and J by 5 bases. The CDR3 region has the DNA TGTGCCAGTAGTATCCAGGCGACAGGGGAGACCCAGTACTTC. It specifies CASSIQATGETQYF. Complete variable domain (other parts from reference TRBV19 and TRBJ2-5): DGGITQSPKYLFRKEGQNVTLSCEQNLNHDAMYWYRQDPGQGLRLIYYSQIVNDFQKGDIAEGYSVSREKKESFPLTVTSAQKNPTAFYLCASSIQATGETQYFGPGTRLLVL.

Written as DNA, the CDR3 is TGTGCCAGCAGTGAACTAGTTAGGGGTAAGCAGTTCTTC. Its protein product is CASSELVRGKQFF. The chain links TRBV6-1 to TRBJ2-1, with TRBD1 as a possible D gene (5 bases). Germline CDR1 MNHNS, CDR2 SASEGT. The CDR3 has 13 amino acids. Trimming took off 2 bases at V and 11 bases at J, with 13 bases between the two ends.